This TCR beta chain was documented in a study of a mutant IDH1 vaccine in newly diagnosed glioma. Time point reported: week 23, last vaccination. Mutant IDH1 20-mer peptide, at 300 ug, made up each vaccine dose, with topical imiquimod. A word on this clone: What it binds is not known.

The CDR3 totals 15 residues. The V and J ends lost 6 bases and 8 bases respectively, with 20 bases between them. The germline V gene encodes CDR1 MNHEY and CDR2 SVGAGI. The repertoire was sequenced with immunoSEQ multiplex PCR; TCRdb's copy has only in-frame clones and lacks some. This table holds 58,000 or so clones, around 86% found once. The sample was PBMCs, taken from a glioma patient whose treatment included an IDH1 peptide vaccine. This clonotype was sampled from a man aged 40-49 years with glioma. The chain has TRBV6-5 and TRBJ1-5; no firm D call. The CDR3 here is CASSLGPPWSEPQHF. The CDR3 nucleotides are TGTGCCAGCAGCCTCGGCCCACCGTGGAGTGAGCCCCAGCATTTT.